A selection of T cell receptor beta chains follows, all from one sample in a study of T cell responses to AZD1222 COVID-19 vaccine. The protocol was immunoSEQ multiplex PCR, while the TCRdb copy is restricted to in-frame clones and leaves out a portion. Here the sample spans 150,000 or so clones, 85% to 95% being singletons. The sample here was peripheral blood, taken on day 0 of MenACWY control vaccination. These receptors came from an adult in good health. The CDR3 runs from the conserved cysteine through the conserved F or W. A D gene is named only where the DNA matches it firmly. Only some rows state a clone size, as once, few, many or a class for expanded clones.

j_call v_call clone_size d_call cdr3_aa cdr3_nt
TRBJ2-1 TRBV6-1 . TRBD2 CASSGIGLAGSYNEQFF TGTGCCAGCAGTGGAATAGGTCTAGCGGGGTCCTACAATGAGCAGTTCTTC
TRBJ2-6 TRBV18 . . CASSQGSGANVLTF TGTGCCAGCTCACAAGGGTCCGGGGCCAACGTCCTGACTTTC
TRBJ2-7 TRBV6-1 few . CASSEVPPDEQYF TGTGCCAGCAGTGAAGTCCCCCCCGACGAGCAGTACTTC
TRBJ2-7 TRBV6-6 few TRBD1 CASSPQIPGQPIYEQYF TGTGCCAGCAGTCCCCAGATACCGGGACAGCCAATCTACGAGCAGTACTTC
TRBJ2-2 TRBV7-9 . TRBD2 CASSHGTSGGRPGELFF TGTGCCAGCAGCCACGGGACTAGCGGGGGAAGACCCGGGGAGCTGTTTTTT
TRBJ1-2 TRBV28 . . CASSLTPTGNYGYTF TGTGCCAGCAGCCTAACCCCCACAGGAAACTATGGCTACACCTTC
TRBJ1-1 TRBV7-9 . . CASTSQVATEAFF TGTGCCAGCACAAGTCAGGTGGCGACTGAAGCTTTCTTT
TRBJ2-2 TRBV6-5 . TRBD1 CASNTGVAGELFF TGTGCCAGCAACACAGGGGTGGCCGGGGAGCTGTTTTTT
TRBJ2-1 TRBV12-3/TRBV12-4 . . CASSLVGANEQFF TGTGCCAGCAGTCTGGTCGGGGCAAATGAGCAGTTCTTC
TRBJ2-5 TRBV7-2 . TRBD2 CASSPRTSGEETQYF TGTGCCAGCAGCCCCCGGACTAGCGGGGAGGAGACCCAGTACTTC
TRBJ1-5 TRBV4-1 medium-sized TRBD1 CASGGQGNQPQHF TGCGCCAGCGGAGGACAGGGAAATCAGCCCCAGCATTTT
TRBJ2-1 TRBV11-2 . . CASSFGGSYNEQFF TGTGCCAGCAGCTTTGGGGGATCCTACAATGAGCAGTTCTTC
TRBJ1-2 TRBV6-5 . . CASVEIGRDGYTF TGTGCCAGCGTAGAAATAGGAAGGGATGGCTACACCTTC
TRBJ2-1 TRBV4-2 . . CASSHGLDNEQFF TGTGCCAGCAGCCACGGACTGGACAATGAGCAGTTCTTC
TRBJ2-3 TRBV5-1 . . CASSSSGRGTDTQYF TGCGCCAGCAGCTCTTCGGGACGGGGCACAGATACGCAGTATTTT
TRBJ2-3 TRBV5-8 . . CASSLEVAIDTQYF TGTGCCAGCAGCTTGGAAGTAGCCATAGATACGCAGTATTTT
TRBJ2-1 TRBV3-1/TRBV3-2 . TRBD2 CASSLEVGSGSIIFNNEQFF TGTGCCAGCAGCCTAGAAGTCGGGAGCGGGAGCATTATTTTCAACAATGAGCAGTTCTTC
TRBJ1-4 TRBV9 . . CASSPDGDNEKLFF TGTGCCAGCAGCCCCGACGGGGATAATGAAAAACTGTTTTTT
TRBJ2-5 TRBV19 . TRBD2 CASSPMVLAEETQYF TGTGCCAGTAGTCCGATGGTGCTAGCGGAAGAGACCCAGTACTTC
TRBJ2-1 TRBV4-2 . TRBD2 CASSQEGTIGSEQFF TGTGCCAGCAGCCAAGAAGGGACTATCGGGTCTGAGCAGTTCTTC
TRBJ1-1 TRBV28 . TRBD1 CASSGTGANTEAFF TGTGCCAGCAGTGGGACAGGGGCGAACACTGAAGCTTTCTTT
TRBJ2-3 TRBV4-2 . TRBD2 CASSLGLGASGGASTDTQYF TGTGCCAGCAGCCTCGGATTGGGGGCTAGCGGGGGGGCGAGCACAGATACGCAGTATTTT
TRBJ2-3 TRBV2 . . CASGGGTSTDTQYF TGTGCCAGCGGAGGAGGGACGTCCACAGATACGCAGTATTTT
TRBJ2-5 TRBV4-2 few . CASSPGEWETQYF TGTGCCAGCAGCCCGGGCGAGTGGGAGACCCAGTACTTC
TRBJ1-1 TRBV9 . . CASSPRGYNTEAFF TGTGCCAGCAGCCCCCGGGGGTACAACACTGAAGCTTTCTTT
TRBJ1-1 TRBV11-2 . . CASSLASLTEAFF TGTGCCAGCAGCTTAGCTTCTCTAACTGAAGCTTTCTTT
TRBJ1-6 TRBV6-6 . . CASSYGPHLNSPLHF TGTGCCAGCAGTTACGGACCGCACTTAAATTCACCCCTCCACTTT
TRBJ1-1 TRBV7-2 . . CASSLDVGEAFF TGTGCCAGCAGCTTAGATGTGGGGGAAGCTTTCTTT
TRBJ1-1 TRBV6-5 . TRBD1 CASSWGTGNTEAFF TGTGCCAGCAGTTGGGGGACAGGGAACACTGAAGCTTTCTTT
TRBJ2-1 TRBV9 . TRBD1 CASSVGGQSANEQFF TGTGCCAGCAGCGTAGGGGGACAGTCGGCGAATGAGCAGTTCTTC
TRBJ2-2 TRBV19 . . CASSIPLLAGELFF TGTGCCAGTAGTATCCCCCTATTGGCCGGGGAGCTGTTTTTT
TRBJ2-1 TRBV28 . TRBD1 CASSRDRAQSMKQFF TGTGCCAGCAGCCGGGACAGGGCCCAATCAATGAAGCAGTTCTTC
TRBJ1-2 TRBV20-1 . . CSAREEVGYTF TGCAGTGCTAGAGAGGAGGTTGGCTACACCTTC
TRBJ1-5 TRBV19 once . CASSIMGHGNQPQHF TGTGCCAGTAGTATAATGGGACACGGCAATCAGCCCCAGCATTTT
TRBJ2-7 TRBV9 . TRBD2 CASSTSGRGYEQYF TGTGCCAGCAGCACTAGCGGGAGAGGTTACGAGCAGTACTTC
TRBJ1-5 TRBV19 . TRBD1 CASSISTGYQPQHF TGTGCCAGTAGTATTTCGACAGGGTATCAGCCCCAGCATTTT
TRBJ2-6 TRBV5-1 . TRBD1 CASSPTWTGGAAGANVLTF TGCGCCAGCAGCCCCACCTGGACAGGGGGCGCGGCTGGGGCCAACGTCCTGACTTTC
TRBJ1-4 TRBV7-8 . . CASSFLGEKLFF TGTGCCAGCAGCTTCCTCGGGGAAAAACTGTTTTTT
TRBJ1-5 TRBV2 . . CASRLGGGQPQHF TGTGCCAGCAGACTGGGGGGGGGTCAGCCCCAGCATTTT
TRBJ2-1 TRBV5-1 . TRBD1 CASSFWDSGNEQFF TGCGCCAGCAGCTTTTGGGACAGTGGCAATGAGCAGTTCTTC
TRBJ1-2 TRBV13 . . CASSLSETGYGYTF TGTGCCAGCAGCTTATCGGAGACGGGCTATGGCTACACCTTC
TRBJ2-7 TRBV7-9 . . CASSFEGAHEPYEQYF TGTGCCAGCAGCTTCGAGGGAGCCCACGAACCCTACGAGCAGTACTTC